The clone carrying this T cell receptor beta chain was found a few times. Its antigen is unidentified. The sample belongs to a study of cytomegalovirus exposure and HLA in healthy donors. V trimming: 4 bases; J trimming: 0 bases; junction bases outside the gene matches: 4. The germline gives CDR1 SNHLY, CDR2 FYNNEI. This CDR3 is built from 16 residues. Study-wide results and limits: Many donors carried some public TCRs, although rarity characterized most TCR sequences. Sequence variants that were highly shared formed a cluster that was likely a sequencing artifact.

13 Jbeta primers and 60 Vbeta primers were used for the PCR. Under the authors' procedure: Approximately 12 million of tens of millions of unique TCR beta chains were shared, per a later count. Using immunoSEQ multiplex PCR, the repertoire was profiled, and TCRdb retains in-frame clones only, with some absent. For V, J and clone size, that table is used; D and trimming come from the DNA. Among just under 65,000 clones, around four fifths were seen once, and the ten largest hold about 4.5%. Sequenced material: PBMCs. J is TRBJ2-1 and V is TRBV2, with 9 nucleotides matching TRBD2. The receptor's source is a woman in her thirties in good health and CMV-seronegative. The CDR3 here is CASSGGGGVSYNEQFF. DNA of the CDR3: TGTGCCAGCAGTGGTGGCGGGGGGGTCTCCTACAATGAGCAGTTCTTC.